This T cell receptor beta chain comes out of a study of blood T cell repertoires in COVID-19. The J segment lost 6 bases and the V segment lost 2 bases, leaving 6 bases of the junction unmatched. This CDR3 region has 14 residues. Germline CDR1 is KGHSH and CDR2 is LQKENI. Sequenced by immunoSEQ multiplex PCR; TCRdb stores in-frame clones only, minus some. The table records hundreds of thousands of clones, roughly 88% of them present only once. Input material: peripheral blood. The rearrangement joins TRBV18 to TRBJ2-7; 8 nucleotides match TRBD2. This receptor was obtained from a woman between 25 and 40 years old with active or convalescent COVID-19. Here the CDR3 DNA reads TGTGCCAGCTCACCATGGGCGGGAGGAATCGAGCAGTACTTC. It encodes CASSPWAGGIEQYF.